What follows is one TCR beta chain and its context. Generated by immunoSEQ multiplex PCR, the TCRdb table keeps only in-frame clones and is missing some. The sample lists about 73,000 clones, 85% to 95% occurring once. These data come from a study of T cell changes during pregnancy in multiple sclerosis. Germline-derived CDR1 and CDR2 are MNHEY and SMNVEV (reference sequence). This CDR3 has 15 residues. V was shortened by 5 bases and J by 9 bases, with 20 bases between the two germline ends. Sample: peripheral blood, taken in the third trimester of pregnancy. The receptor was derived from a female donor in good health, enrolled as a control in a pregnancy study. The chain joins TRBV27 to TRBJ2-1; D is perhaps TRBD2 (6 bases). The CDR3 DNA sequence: TGTGCCAGCAGTCCAAGCCGGGGGTGGAGTAGTGAGCAGTTCTTC. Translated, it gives CASSPSRGWSSEQFF.